What follows are 16 T cell receptor beta chains derived from one specimen sequenced in a study of cytotoxic CD8 clonotypes in ibrutinib-treated CLL. Sequencing used immunoSEQ multiplex PCR; TCRdb keeps in-frame clones, though not all of them. Among around 310,000 clones, about 77% were seen once, and the ten largest hold approximately 7%. Sequencing used PBMCs, obtained before ibrutinib treatment. The receptors were sampled from a human donor with chronic lymphocytic leukemia.

The gene calls are TRBV5-1 and TRBJ2-6; TRBD1 matches 7 bases. Germline trimming cut 0 bases from V and 0 bases from J; bases unmatched to any gene: 6. The CDR3 spans 18 residues. Germline assignment: CDR1 SGHRS and CDR2 YFSETQ. In DNA form, the CDR3 reads TGCGCCAGCAGCTTGGTAGGGACAGCCACCTCTGGGGCCAACGTCCTGACTTTC. Its translation is CASSLVGTATSGANVLTF. The entire variable domain, with the rest obtained from reference TRBV5-1 and TRBJ2-6, is as follows: KAGVTQTPRYLIKTRGQQVTLSCSPISGHRSVSWYQQTPGQGLQFLFEYFSETQRNKGNFPGRFSGRQFSNSRSEMNVSTLELGDSALYLCASSLVGTATSGANVLTFGAGSRLTVL.

The J gene is TRBJ2-3, the V gene TRBV5-1; TRBD2 agrees at 14 bases. V lost 2 bases and J lost 0; bases outside the gene matches: 2. Germline lookup yields CDR1 SGHRS and CDR2 YFSETQ. The CDR3 runs 17 residues. The CDR3 DNA reads TGCGCCAGCAGCTTCGGGACTAGCGGGAGAAGCACAGATACGCAGTATTTT. Encoded protein: CASSFGTSGRSTDTQYF.

The chain has TRBV28 and TRBJ1-4, with 9 bases identical to TRBD1. The junction had 8 bases not matched to a gene; V was cut back by 8 bases and J by 1 base. Germline values: CDR1 MDHEN, CDR2 SYDVKM. This CDR3 spans 16 amino acids. Here the CDR3 DNA reads TGTGCCAGCCTCTCCGGACAGGGGAAAACTAATGAAAAACTGTTTTTT. Amino acids: CASLSGQGKTNEKLFF.

The CDR3 protein is CASSSPGGTQELAKNIQYF. In DNA form, the CDR3 reads TGCGCCAGCAGCTCCCCGGGCGGGACACAAGAACTTGCCAAAAACATTCAGTACTTC. The J gene is TRBJ2-4, the V gene TRBV4-1; D may match TRBD1 or TRBD2 (6 bases each). The germline V gene has CDR1 MGHRA and CDR2 YSYEKL. CDR3 length equals 19 residues. Trimming shortened V by 5 bases and J by 1 base, and 24 bases separated the two germline ends.

The chain carries TRBV5-1 and TRBJ2-2; TRBD2 is a possible D gene (6 bases). Germline values: CDR1 SGHRS, CDR2 YFSETQ. V was clipped by 0 bases and J by 7 bases, with 10 bases between them. The CDR3 has 14 amino acids. CDR3 coding DNA: TGCGCCAGCAGCTTGGGCGGGAATGGCGGGGAGCTGTTTTTT. Protein product: CASSLGGNGGELFF.

The chain's CDR3 is CAIRGTSGFGYTQYF. In DNA, the CDR3 is TGTGCCATCAGGGGGACTAGCGGGTTTGGTTATACGCAGTATTTT. The V gene is TRBV10-3, the J gene TRBJ2-3, with TRBD2 matching over 12 bases. Trimming removed 6 bases from V and 7 bases from J; junction bases left unmatched: 8. The CDR3 totals 15 residues. Germline CDR1 and CDR2: ENHRY and SYGVKD.

Only a few counts were recorded for this clone. The CDR3 is CASNPGLASNEQFF. DNA for the CDR3: TGTGCCAGCAACCCGGGACTAGCGAGTAATGAGCAGTTCTTC. The chain uses TRBV6-5 and TRBJ2-1; 10 bases match TRBD2. Trimming cost V 7 bases and J 7 bases; bases outside gene matches: 7. This CDR3 has 14 residues. CDR1 is MNHEY, CDR2 SVGAGI, per germline.

J is TRBJ2-2 and V is TRBV9, with TRBD2 matching 11 bases. Per the germline V gene, CDR1 is SGDLS and CDR2 is YYNGEE. V shed 6 bases and J 6 bases; nucleotides not matched to a gene: 10. The CDR3 spans 16 residues. CDR3 sequence: CASTRLAGLFSGELFF. The CDR3 DNA reads as TGTGCCAGCACCAGACTAGCGGGATTGTTCTCCGGGGAGCTGTTTTTT.

This chain links TRBV30 with TRBJ2-2; TRBD1 might be the D (6 bases). Germline CDR1 and CDR2: GTSNPN and SVGIG (reference sequence). CDR3 length: 12 amino acids. V gave up 4 bases and J gave up 7 bases, with 10 bases separating them. The CDR3 DNA reads TGTGCCTGGAACAGGGACGTCGGGGAGCTGTTTTTT. This gives the protein CAWNRDVGELFF.

This clone was found a few times. The chain recombines TRBV7-9 with TRBJ2-3, with D uncertain. With 5 bases removed from V and 3 bases from J, the gap between germline ends came to 9 bases. CDR3 length equals 13 residues. The germline CDR1 and CDR2 sequences are SEHNR and FQNEAQ (reference sequence). Written as DNA, the CDR3 is TGTGCCAGCAGCCACTTCACTACAGATACGCAGTATTTT. Protein product: CASSHFTTDTQYF.

The chain employs TRBV30 and TRBJ1-3; weak D call: TRBD1 (5 bases). Deletions cut 4 bases from V and 0 bases from J, with 25 bases between. Germline V gene data show CDR1 as GTSNPN and CDR2 as SVGIG (reference sequence). CDR3 length equals 19 residues. DNA for the CDR3: TGTGCCTGGACTCTTGACAGTTGGTCGGGGCAAGACTCTGGAAACACCATATATTTT. This translates into CAWTLDSWSGQDSGNTIYF.

This rearrangement joins TRBV7-8 to TRBJ2-1; 10 bases map to TRBD2. The ends lost 1 base at V and 5 bases at J; junction bases unmatched: 11. In germline, CDR1 is SGHVS, CDR2 FQNEAQ. The CDR3 has 18 residues. CDR3 in DNA: TGTGCCAGCAGCTTAGTTATAAGACTAGCGGGCCCCCACAATGAGCAGTTCTTC. Its translation: CASSLVIRLAGPHNEQFF.

The chain uses TRBV6-4 and TRBJ2-1; either TRBD1 or TRBD2 may supply D (6 bases each). CDR3 length: 15 residues. Germline V lookup: CDR1 MRHNA, CDR2 SNTAGT. Trimming took off 2 bases at V and 5 bases at J, with 13 bases between the two ends. CDR3 in DNA: TGTGCCAGCAGTGACCCGGGGGCAGCCAACAATGAGCAGTTCTTC. Translating it yields CASSDPGAANNEQFF.

The CDR3 nucleotides read TGCAGTGCTAGCACTAGCGGTACGCAGTATTTT. Residues: CSASTSGTQYF. The rearrangement links TRBV20-1 to TRBJ2-3; 8 bases are shared with TRBD2. After removal of 3 bases from V and 8 bases from J, the junction contained 1 base not matched to a gene. The CDR3 consists of 11 residues. Germline V lookup: CDR1 DFQATT, CDR2 SNEGSKA (reference sequence).

V usage is TRBV18 and J usage is TRBJ2-7; D remains ambiguous. This CDR3 spans 14 amino acids. V was cut by 3 bases and J by 1 base, with 10 bases left in between. Germline V gene sequence: CDR1 KGHSH, CDR2 LQKENI. As DNA, the CDR3 is TGTGCCAGCTCACCCCTAGGAGTTTCCTACGAGCAGTACTTC. It encodes CASSPLGVSYEQYF.

This clone appeared a single time. The rearrangement uses TRBV7-2 and TRBJ2-1; TRBD1 is a possible D gene (5 bases). The CDR3 length is 13 residues. V was cut by 2 bases and J by 10 bases, with 12 bases left in between. Germline V gene data show CDR1 as SGHTA and CDR2 as FQGNSA. CDR3 in amino acids: CASSLIQGVEQFF. In DNA form, the CDR3 reads TGTGCCAGCAGCTTAATTCAAGGGGTCGAGCAGTTCTTC.